A selection of T cell receptor beta chains follows, all from one sample in a study of vaccination and CD4 T cells after COVID-19. TCRdb analysed the PCR reads with MiXCR anew, one entry per CDR3 protein. The data show 9,500 to 13,000 distinct CDR3 sequences, under 55% seen once. Their target antigens are unknown. The specimen sequenced was CD4+ T cells from blood, cultured in vitro. These receptors came from a human donor who had recovered from COVID-19. Both conserved end residues are part of each CDR3. The D gene is left open where the match is weak. Expanded clones are given a class, and other clones once, few, many or no size at all.

d_call	j_call	clone_size	v_call	cdr3_aa	cdr3_nt
TRBD2	TRBJ2-3	-	TRBV20-1	CSAGSGGAVDTQYF	TGCAGTGCTGGTAGCGGGGGGGCCGTAGATACGCAGTATTTT
-	TRBJ2-5	-	TRBV5-6	CASSYNEETQYF	TGTGCCAGCAGCTATAACGAAGAGACCCAGTACTTC
TRBD1	TRBJ2-4	few	TRBV5-1	CASSLEGATLAKNIQYF	TGCGCCAGCAGCCTTGAGGGGGCAACCCTAGCCAAAAACATTCAGTACTTC
TRBD1	TRBJ1-5	few	TRBV12-3/TRBV12-4	CASSANRGRRSNQPQHF	TGTGCCAGCAGTGCTAACAGGGGGCGCCGGAGCAATCAGCCCCAGCATTTT
TRBD2	TRBJ2-1	-	TRBV6-5	CASSFGGGANEQFF	TGTGCCAGCAGTTTCGGCGGGGGGGCCAATGAGCAGTTCTTC
-	TRBJ2-7	-	TRBV6-1	CASSTPGHHYEQYF	TGTGCCAGCTCCACCCCGGGACACCACTACGAGCAGTACTTC
-	TRBJ1-5	-	TRBV12-3/TRBV12-4	CASSLDRAYQPQHF	TGTGCCAGCAGTTTAGACAGGGCGTACCAGCCCCAGCATTTT
-	TRBJ1-1	once	TRBV7-9	CASSLAAGLVNTEAFF	TGTGCCAGCAGCTTAGCGGCAGGGCTTGTGAACACTGAAGCTTTCTTT
-	TRBJ2-5	-	TRBV20-1	CSARDAGEPQETQYF	TGCAGTGCTAGAGATGCAGGGGAACCCCAAGAGACCCAGTACTTC
-	TRBJ1-1	-	TRBV6-2/TRBV6-3	CASRTHAAEAFF	TGTGCCAGCAGGACCCACGCGGCTGAAGCTTTCTTT
TRBD2	TRBJ2-7	-	TRBV7-4	CVLAGAEQYF	TGTGTTTTAGCGGGGGCCGAGCAGTACTTC
TRBD1	TRBJ1-6	-	TRBV30	CAWSKGQGAGSSYNSPLHF	TGTGCCTGGAGTAAGGGACAGGGCGCCGGTAGCTCCTATAATTCACCCCTCCACTTT
-	TRBJ1-3	-	TRBV7-9	CASSGDRTRPGNTIYF	TGTGCCAGCAGCGGAGACAGGACCCGACCTGGAAACACCATATATTTT
-	TRBJ2-2	-	TRBV9	CASSVGTSGELFF	TGTGCCAGCAGCGTAGGAACCTCCGGGGAGCTGTTTTTT
TRBD1	TRBJ2-4	-	TRBV12-3/TRBV12-4	CASSGYHRGQGAYIQYF	TGTGCCAGCAGCGGTTACCATCGGGGACAGGGGGCTTATATTCAGTACTTC
-	TRBJ1-5	once	TRBV6-5	CASSSGPNQPQHF	TGTGCCAGCAGTTCTGGGCCCAATCAGCCCCAGCATTTT
-	TRBJ1-1	-	TRBV10-3	CATSEGGYMANTEAFF	TGTGCCACCTCAGAGGGGGGGTATATGGCGAACACTGAAGCTTTCTTT
TRBD2	TRBJ2-3	few	TRBV12-3/TRBV12-4	CASSLRLAGSADTQYF	TGTGCCAGCAGTTTAAGACTAGCAGGTAGCGCAGATACGCAGTATTTT
-	TRBJ1-1	few	TRBV20-1	CSARGGGGTALTEAFF	TGCAGTGCTAGAGGTGGAGGGGGGACGGCCTTAACGGAAGCTTTCTTT
TRBD2	TRBJ2-1	-	TRBV7-9	CASSPRGLRGDEQFF	TGTGCCAGCAGCCCACGCGGACTTCGGGGGGATGAGCAGTTCTTC
-	TRBJ1-3	-	TRBV20-1	CSAHSGNTIYF	TGCAGTGCTCACTCTGGAAACACCATATATTTT
TRBD1	TRBJ1-1	-	TRBV4-1	CASSQHRGANTEAFF	TGCGCCAGCAGCCAACACAGGGGTGCGAACACTGAAGCTTTCTTT
TRBD1	TRBJ1-6	-	TRBV10-2	CASSESETGVDNSPLHF	TGCGCCAGCAGTGAGTCCGAGACAGGGGTGGATAATTCACCCCTCCACTTT
TRBD1	TRBJ1-2	-	TRBV19	CASSTTGGPYGYTF	TGTGCCAGTAGTACCACAGGGGGCCCTTATGGCTACACCTTC
-	TRBJ1-6	few	TRBV6-1	CASDAGEGNNSPLHF	TGTGCCAGCGACGCGGGGGAAGGAAATAATTCACCCCTCCACTTT